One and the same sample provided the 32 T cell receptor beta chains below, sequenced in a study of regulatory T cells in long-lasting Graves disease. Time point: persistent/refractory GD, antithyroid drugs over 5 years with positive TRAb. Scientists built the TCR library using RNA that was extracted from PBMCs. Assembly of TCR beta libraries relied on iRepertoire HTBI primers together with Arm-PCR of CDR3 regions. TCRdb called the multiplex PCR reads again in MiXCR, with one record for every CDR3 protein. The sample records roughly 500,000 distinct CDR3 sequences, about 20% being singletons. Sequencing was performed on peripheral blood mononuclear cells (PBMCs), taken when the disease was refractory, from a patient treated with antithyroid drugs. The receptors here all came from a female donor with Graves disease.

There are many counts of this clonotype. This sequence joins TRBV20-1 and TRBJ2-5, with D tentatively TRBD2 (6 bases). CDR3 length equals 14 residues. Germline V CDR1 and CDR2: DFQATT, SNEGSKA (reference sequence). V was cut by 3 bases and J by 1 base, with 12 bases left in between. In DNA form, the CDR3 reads TGCAGTGCTAGGGGCCCGGGAGCCCAAGAGACCCAGTACTTC. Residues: CSARGPGAQETQYF.

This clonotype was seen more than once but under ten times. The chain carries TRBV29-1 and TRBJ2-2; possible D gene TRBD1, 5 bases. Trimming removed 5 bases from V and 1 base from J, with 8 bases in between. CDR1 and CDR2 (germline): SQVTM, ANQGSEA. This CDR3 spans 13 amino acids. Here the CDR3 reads CSVSQGNTGELFF. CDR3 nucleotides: TGCAGCGTTTCCCAGGGGAACACCGGGGAGCTGTTTTTT.

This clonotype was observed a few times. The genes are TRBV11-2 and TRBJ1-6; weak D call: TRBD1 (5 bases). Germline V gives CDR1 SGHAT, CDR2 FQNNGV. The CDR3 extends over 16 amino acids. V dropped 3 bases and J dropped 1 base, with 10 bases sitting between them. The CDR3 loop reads CASSLGGESYNSPLHF. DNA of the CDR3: TGTGCCAGCAGCTTGGGGGGTGAATCCTATAATTCACCCCTCCACTTT.

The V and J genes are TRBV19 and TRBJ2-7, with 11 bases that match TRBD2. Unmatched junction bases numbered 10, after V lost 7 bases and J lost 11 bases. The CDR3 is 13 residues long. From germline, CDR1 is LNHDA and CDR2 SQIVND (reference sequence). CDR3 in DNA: TGTGCCAGTATAGGAGTAGCGGGAGGGCCCGAGTACTTC. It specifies CASIGVAGGPEYF.

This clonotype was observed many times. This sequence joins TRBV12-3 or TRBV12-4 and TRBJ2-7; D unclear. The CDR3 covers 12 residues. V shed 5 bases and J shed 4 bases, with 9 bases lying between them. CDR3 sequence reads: CASSPQRYEQYF. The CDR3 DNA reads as TGTGCCAGCAGTCCACAACGGTACGAGCAGTACTTC.

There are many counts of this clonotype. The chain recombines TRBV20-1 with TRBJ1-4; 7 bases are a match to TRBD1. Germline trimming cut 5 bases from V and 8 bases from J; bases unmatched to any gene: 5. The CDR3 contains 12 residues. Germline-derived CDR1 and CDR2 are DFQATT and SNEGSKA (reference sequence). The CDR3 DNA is TGCAGTGCTTCTCAGGGGGGAGAAAAACTGTTTTTT. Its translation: CSASQGGEKLFF.

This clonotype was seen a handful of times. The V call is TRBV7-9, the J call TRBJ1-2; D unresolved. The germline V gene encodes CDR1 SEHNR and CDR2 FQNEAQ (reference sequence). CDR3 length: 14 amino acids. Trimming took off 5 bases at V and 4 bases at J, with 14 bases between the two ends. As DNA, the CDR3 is TGTGCCAGCAGCCCAGGTGAGGGCAGCTATGGCTACACCTTC. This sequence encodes CASSPGEGSYGYTF. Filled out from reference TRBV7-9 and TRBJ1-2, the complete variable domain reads DTGVSQNPRHKITKRGQNVTFRCDPISEHNRLYWYRQTLGQGPEFLTYFQNEAQLEKSRLLSDRFSAERPKGSFSTLEIQRTEQGDSAMYLCASSPGEGSYGYTFGSGTRLTVV.

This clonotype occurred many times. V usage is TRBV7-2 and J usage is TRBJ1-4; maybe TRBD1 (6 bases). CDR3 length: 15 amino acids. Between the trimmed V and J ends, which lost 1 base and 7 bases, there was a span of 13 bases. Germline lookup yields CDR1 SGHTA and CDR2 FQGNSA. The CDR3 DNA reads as TGTGCCAGCAGCTTAGGGGCCAGGGGCTTTGAAAAACTGTTTTTT. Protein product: CASSLGARGFEKLFF.

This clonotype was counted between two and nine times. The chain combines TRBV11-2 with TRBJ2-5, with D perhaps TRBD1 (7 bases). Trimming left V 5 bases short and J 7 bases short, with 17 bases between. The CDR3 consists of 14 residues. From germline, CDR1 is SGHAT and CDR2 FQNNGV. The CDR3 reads CASSGGTVPSTQYF. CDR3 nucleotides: TGTGCCAGCAGCGGAGGGACAGTCCCATCGACCCAGTACTTC.

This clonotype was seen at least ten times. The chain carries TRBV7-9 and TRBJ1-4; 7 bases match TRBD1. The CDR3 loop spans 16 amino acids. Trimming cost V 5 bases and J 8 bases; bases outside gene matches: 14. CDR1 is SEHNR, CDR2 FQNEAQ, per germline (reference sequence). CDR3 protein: CASSDLTGPVFEKLFF. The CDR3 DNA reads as TGTGCCAGCAGCGATCTGACAGGGCCTGTTTTCGAAAAACTGTTTTTT.

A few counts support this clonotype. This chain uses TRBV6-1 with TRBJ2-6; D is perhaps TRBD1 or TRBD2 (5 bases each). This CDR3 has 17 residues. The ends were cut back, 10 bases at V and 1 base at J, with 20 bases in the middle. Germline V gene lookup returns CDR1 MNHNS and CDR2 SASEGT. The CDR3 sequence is CATMPGGKLSGANVLTF. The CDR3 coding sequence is TGTGCCACCATGCCTGGGGGAAAGCTTTCTGGGGCCAACGTCCTGACTTTC.

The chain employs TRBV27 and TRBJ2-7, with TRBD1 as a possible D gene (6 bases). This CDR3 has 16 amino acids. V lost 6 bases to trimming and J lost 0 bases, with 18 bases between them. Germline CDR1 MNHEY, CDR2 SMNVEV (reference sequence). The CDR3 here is CASSGRGYPASYEQYF. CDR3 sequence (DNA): TGTGCCAGCAGCGGCAGGGGATACCCTGCCTCCTACGAGCAGTACTTC.

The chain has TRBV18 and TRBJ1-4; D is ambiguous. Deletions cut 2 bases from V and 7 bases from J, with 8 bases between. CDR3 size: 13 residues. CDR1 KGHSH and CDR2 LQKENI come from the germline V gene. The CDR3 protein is CASSPRDREKLFF. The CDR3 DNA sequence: TGTGCCAGCTCACCAAGGGATCGTGAAAAACTGTTTTTT.

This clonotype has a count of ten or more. In DNA, the CDR3 is TGTGCCAGCAGCCCCCAGGGCACTCAGCCCCAGCATTTT. It yields the protein CASSPQGTQPQHF. The chain joins TRBV7-2 to TRBJ1-5; D possibly corresponds to TRBD1 (5 bases). This CDR3 is built from 13 residues. Germline CDR1 SGHTA, CDR2 FQGNSA. Trimming took 5 bases from V and 6 from J, leaving 11 bases between them.

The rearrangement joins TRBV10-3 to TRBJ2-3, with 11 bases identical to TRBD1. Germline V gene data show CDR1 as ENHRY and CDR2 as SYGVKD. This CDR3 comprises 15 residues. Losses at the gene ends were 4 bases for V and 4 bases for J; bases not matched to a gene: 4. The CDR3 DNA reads TGTGCCATCAGTGGCCGGGACAGGGGGGCAGATACGCAGTATTTT. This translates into CAISGRDRGADTQYF.

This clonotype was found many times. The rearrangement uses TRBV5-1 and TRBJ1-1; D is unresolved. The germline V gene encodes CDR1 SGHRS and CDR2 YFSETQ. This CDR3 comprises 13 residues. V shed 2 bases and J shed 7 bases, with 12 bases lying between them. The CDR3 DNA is TGCGCCAGCAGCTTAGGAGCTCTGAATGAAGCTTTCTTT. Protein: CASSLGALNEAFF. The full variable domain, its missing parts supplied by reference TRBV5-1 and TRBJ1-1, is KAGVTQTPRYLIKTRGQQVTLSCSPISGHRSVSWYQQTPGQGLQFLFEYFSETQRNKGNFPGRFSGRQFSNSRSEMNVSTLELGDSALYLCASSLGALNEAFFGQGTRLTVV.

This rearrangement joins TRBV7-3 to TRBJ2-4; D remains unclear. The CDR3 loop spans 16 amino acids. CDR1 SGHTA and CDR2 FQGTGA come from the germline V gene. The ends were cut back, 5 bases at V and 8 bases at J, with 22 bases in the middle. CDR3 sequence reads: CASSPIAGAPLDIQYF. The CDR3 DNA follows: TGTGCCAGCAGCCCCATTGCCGGAGCCCCCTTGGACATTCAGTACTTC.

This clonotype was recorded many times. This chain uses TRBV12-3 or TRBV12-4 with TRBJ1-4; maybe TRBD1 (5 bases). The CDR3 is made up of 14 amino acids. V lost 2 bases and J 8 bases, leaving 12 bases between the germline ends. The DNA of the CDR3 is TGTGCCAGCAGTTTAACGGCAGGGAGAGAAAAACTGTTTTTT. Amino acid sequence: CASSLTAGREKLFF.

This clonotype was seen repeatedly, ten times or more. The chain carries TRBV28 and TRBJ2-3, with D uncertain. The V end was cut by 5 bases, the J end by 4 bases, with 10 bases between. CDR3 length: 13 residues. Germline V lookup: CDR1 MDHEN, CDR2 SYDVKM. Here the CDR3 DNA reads TGTGCCAGCAGTCAGCGTTTTTCAGATACGCAGTATTTT. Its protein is CASSQRFSDTQYF.

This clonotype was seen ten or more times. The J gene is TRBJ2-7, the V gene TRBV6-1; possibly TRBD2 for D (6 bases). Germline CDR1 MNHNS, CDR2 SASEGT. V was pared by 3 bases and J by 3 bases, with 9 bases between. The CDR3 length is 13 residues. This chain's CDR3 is CASSDGSFYEQYF. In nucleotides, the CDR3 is TGTGCCAGCAGTGACGGGAGTTTCTACGAGCAGTACTTC.

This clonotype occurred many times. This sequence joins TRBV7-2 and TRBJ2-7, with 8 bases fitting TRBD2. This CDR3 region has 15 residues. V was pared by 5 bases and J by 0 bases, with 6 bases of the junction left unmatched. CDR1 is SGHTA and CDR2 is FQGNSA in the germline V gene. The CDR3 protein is CASSPERGSSYEQYF. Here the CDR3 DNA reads TGTGCCAGCAGCCCAGAGCGGGGGAGCTCCTACGAGCAGTACTTC. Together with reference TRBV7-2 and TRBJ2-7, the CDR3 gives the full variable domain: GAGVSQSPSNKVTEKGKDVELRCDPISGHTALYWYRQSLGQGLEFLIYFQGNSAPDKSGLPSDRFSAERTGGSVSTLTIQRTQQEDSAVYLCASSPERGSSYEQYFGPGTRLTVT.

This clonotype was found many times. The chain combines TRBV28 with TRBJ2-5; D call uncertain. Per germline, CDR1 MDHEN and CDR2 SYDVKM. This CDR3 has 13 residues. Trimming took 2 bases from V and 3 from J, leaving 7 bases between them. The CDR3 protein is CASSLEREETQYF. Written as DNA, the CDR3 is TGTGCCAGCAGTTTAGAGCGAGAAGAGACCCAGTACTTC.

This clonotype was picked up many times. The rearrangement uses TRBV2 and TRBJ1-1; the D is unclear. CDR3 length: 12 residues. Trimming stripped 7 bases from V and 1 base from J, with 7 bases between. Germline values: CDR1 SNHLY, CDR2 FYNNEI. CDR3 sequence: CASTRSNTEAFF. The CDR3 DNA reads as TGTGCCAGCACTAGGTCGAACACTGAAGCTTTCTTT.

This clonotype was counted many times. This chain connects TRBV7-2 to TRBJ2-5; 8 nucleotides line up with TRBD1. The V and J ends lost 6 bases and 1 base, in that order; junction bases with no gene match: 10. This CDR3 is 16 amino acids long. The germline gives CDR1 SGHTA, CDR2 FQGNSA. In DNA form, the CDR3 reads TGTGCCAGCAGTAGACAGGGGACCAACCTCCAAGAGACCCAGTACTTC. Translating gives CASSRQGTNLQETQYF.

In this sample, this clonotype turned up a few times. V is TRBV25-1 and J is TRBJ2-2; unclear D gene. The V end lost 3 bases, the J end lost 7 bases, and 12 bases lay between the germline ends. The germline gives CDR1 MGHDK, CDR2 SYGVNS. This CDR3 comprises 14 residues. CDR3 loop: CASSDRTMGGELFF. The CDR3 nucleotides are TGTGCCAGCAGTGACCGCACGATGGGCGGGGAGCTGTTTTTT.

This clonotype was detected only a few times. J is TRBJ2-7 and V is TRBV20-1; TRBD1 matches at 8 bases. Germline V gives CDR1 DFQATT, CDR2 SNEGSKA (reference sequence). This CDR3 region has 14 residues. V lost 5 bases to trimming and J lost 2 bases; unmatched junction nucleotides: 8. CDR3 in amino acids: CSASTGENTYEQYF. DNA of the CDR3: TGCAGTGCTTCGACAGGGGAGAACACCTACGAGCAGTACTTC.

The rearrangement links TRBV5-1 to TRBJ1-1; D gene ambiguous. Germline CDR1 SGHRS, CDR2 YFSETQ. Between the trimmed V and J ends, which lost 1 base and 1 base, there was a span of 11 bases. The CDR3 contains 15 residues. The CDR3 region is CASSLSTDANTEAFF. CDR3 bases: TGCGCCAGCAGCTTGTCGACTGATGCGAACACTGAAGCTTTCTTT.

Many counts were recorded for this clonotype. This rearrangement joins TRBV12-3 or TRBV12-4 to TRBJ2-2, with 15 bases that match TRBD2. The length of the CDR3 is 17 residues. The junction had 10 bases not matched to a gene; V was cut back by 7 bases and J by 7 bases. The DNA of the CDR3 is TGTGCCAGCACCGGACTAGCGGGAGGGCTAGGTCTCGGGGAGCTGTTTTTT. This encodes CASTGLAGGLGLGELFF.

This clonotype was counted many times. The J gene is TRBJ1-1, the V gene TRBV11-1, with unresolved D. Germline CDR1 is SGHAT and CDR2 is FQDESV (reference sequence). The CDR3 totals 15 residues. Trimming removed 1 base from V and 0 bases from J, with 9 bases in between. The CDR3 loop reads CASSLVYPMNTEAFF. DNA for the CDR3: TGTGCCAGCAGCTTAGTATATCCTATGAACACTGAAGCTTTCTTT.

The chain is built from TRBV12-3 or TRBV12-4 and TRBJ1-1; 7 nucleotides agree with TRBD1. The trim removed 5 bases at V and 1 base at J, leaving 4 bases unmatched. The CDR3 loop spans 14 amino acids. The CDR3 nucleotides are TGTGCCAGCAGTAGACAGGGTCCGAACACTGAAGCTTTCTTT. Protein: CASSRQGPNTEAFF.

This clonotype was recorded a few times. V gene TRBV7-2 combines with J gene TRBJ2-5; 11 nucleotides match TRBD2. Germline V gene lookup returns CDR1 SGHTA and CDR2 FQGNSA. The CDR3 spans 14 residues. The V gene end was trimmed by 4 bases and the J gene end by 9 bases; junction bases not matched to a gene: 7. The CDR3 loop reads CASSSDSGGGAQYF. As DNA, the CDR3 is TGTGCCAGCAGCTCCGATAGCGGGGGGGGGGCCCAGTACTTC.

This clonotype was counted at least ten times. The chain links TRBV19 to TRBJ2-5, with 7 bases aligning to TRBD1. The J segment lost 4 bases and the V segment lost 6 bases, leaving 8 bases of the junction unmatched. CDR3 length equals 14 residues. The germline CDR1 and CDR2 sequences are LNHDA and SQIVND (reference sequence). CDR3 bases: TGTGCCAGTAGCCCTCGGACAGGAGGAGAGACCCAGTACTTC. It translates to CASSPRTGGETQYF.